This note documents a single TCR beta chain sequence. Its antigen remains undetermined. Per-base qualities were not stored, and no clone one base away is much larger. This sample stems from a study of blood T cell repertoires in COVID-19 (dated by TCRdb to 2018 to 2021). In terms of the full investigation: The collaborator samples originated in the United States, Italy and Spain and spanned the acute and convalescent phases of COVID-19. The material from the prospective study consisted of cDNA or gDNA derived from T cells, B-cell-depleted T cells, or PBMCs. Deeply sampled blood TCRbeta repertoires from subjects exposed to, actively infected with, or recovered from COVID-19 were included in the dataset. A freely available public database, intended as a resource for researchers studying the immune response to SARS-CoV-2, is where the repertoires were released. The samples were drawn from the first 160 participants of the ongoing ImmuneRACE study and from over 950 subjects provided by 6 global collaborators. Nearly every sample came with metadata listing a de-identified subject ID, COVID-19 status, age in years and sex. Where available, HLA class I and class II types were obtained from metadata supplied by the sample provider rather than from assay-based typing. The full study reports these points: How much clinical and demographic metadata was included differed by source and by participant, and the metadata was provided uncurated.

CDR1 and CDR2 are drawn from the germline V gene: MNHEY, SVGAGI. From the cysteine up to the phenylalanine, the CDR3 has a length of 15 residues. Only the CDR3 DNA stays, 45 bases, in frame from base 1. Deletion took 5 bases off V and 7 bases off J, with a span of 18 bases between the germline ends. TCRbeta CDR3 regions were amplified from genomic DNA using the immunoSEQ Assay, a bias-controlled multiplex PCR. As for the original processing: The number of nucleated cells in each sample was estimated from the amplification of reference gene primers within the assay. Sequence reads were collapsed and filtered to measure the absolute abundance of every unique TCRbeta CDR3 rearrangement. For each sample, productive Simpson clonality was calculated by taking the square root of Simpson's diversity index across productive rearrangements. The table was pulled from immuneACCESS by TCRdb, which kept in-frame rearrangements only. Such tables lose some clones; where checked, under half of the loss comes from unresolved V genes, and the rest has no known cause. The V and J calls and the clone size are those of that table, but D and trimming were determined from the DNA. The sample yields 350,000 to 400,000 clones; more than 80% were counted once. The top ten clones comprise 3% of the sample.

At one collaborating source in Seattle, patients were enrolled during active infection and were followed longitudinally through the course of disease. Whole blood was collected in K2EDTA tubes by collaborating institutions according to the institutions' own protocols. Collaborator samples were shipped for TCRbeta analysis as frozen whole blood, isolated PBMCs, or DNA extracted from either sample type. Sequencing input: peripheral blood. The chain is assembled from TRBV6-5 and TRBJ1-3; D gene: possibly TRBD1, on 6 matching bases. This clonotype was obtained from a woman in her twenties or thirties with COVID-19, enrolled during active disease. The CDR3 reads as follows: CASSLTGLSGNTIYF. The nucleotide sequence reads TGTGCCAGCAGTCTCACAGGGTTAAGTGGGAACACCATATATTTT.